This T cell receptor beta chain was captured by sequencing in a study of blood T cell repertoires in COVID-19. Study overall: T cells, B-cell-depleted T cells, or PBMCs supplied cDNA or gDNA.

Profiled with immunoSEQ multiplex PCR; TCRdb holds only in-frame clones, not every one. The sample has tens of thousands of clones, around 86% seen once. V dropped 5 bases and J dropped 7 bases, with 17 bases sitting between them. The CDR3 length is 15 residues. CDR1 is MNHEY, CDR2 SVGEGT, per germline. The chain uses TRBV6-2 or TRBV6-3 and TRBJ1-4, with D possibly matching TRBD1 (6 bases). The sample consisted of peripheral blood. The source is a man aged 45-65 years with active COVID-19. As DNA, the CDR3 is TGTGCCAGCAGTACAGAACAGGGCTTTCGTGAAAAACTGTTTTTT. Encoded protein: CASSTEQGFREKLFF.